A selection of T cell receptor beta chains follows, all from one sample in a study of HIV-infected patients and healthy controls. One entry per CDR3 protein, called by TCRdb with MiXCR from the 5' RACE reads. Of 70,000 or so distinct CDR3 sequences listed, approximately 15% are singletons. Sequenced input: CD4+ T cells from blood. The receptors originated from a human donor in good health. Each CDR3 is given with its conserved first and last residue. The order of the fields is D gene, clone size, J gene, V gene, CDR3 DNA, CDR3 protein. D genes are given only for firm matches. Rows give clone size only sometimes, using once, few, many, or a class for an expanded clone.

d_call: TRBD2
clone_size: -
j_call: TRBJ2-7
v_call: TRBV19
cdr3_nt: TGTGCCAGTAGTGCCCCGGGGGGGGACTCCTACGAGCAGTACTTC
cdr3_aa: CASSAPGGDSYEQYF

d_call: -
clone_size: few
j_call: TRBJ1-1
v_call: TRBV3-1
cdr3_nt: TGTGCCAGCAGCACCGGGACTGTGAACACTGAAGCTTTCTTT
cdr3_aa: CASSTGTVNTEAFF

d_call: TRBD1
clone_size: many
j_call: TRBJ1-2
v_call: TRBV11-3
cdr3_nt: TGTGCCAGCAGCGAAGGGACAGACTATGGCTACACCTTC
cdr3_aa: CASSEGTDYGYTF

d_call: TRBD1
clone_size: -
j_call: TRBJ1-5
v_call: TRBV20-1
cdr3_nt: TGCAGTGGAACGACAGGGGACGGGGGTCTACAGCCCCAGCATTTT
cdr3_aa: CSGTTGDGGLQPQHF

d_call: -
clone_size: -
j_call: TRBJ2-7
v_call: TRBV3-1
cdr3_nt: TGTGCCAGCAGCCAAGAAGGCGGGCTCTCAGACGAGCGGTACTTC
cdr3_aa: CASSQEGGLSDERYF

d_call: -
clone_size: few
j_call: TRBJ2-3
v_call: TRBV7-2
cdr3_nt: TGTGCCAGCAGCTTAGGGGAGTGGGGCGGGGGCACAGATACGCAGTATTTT
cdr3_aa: CASSLGEWGGGTDTQYF

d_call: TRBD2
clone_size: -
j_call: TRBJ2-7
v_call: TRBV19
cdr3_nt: TGTGCCAGTAGTAGTGCGGGAGGAGGCTACGAGCAGTACTTC
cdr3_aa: CASSSAGGGYEQYF

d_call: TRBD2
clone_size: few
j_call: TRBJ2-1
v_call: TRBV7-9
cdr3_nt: TGTGCCAGCCTTTTGGGGACTAGCAGTGAGCAGTTCTTC
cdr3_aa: CASLLGTSSEQFF

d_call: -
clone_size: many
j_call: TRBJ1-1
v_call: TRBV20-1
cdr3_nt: TGCAGTGCTAGAGAAGTTATCATCTCAAACGCTGAAGCTTTCTTT
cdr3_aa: CSAREVIISNAEAFF

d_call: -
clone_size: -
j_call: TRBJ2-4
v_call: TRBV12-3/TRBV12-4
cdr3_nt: TGTGCCAGCAGTATGCGACTGGACCTAGCCAAAAACATTCAGTACTTC
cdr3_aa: CASSMRLDLAKNIQYF

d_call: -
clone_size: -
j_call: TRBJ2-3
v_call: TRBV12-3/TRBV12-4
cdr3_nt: TGTGCCAGCAGTCTTAGGCCCGAGGCGCAGTATTTT
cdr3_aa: CASSLRPEAQYF

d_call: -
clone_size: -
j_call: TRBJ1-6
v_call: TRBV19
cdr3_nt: TGTGCCAGTAGTATAGGGACAGCTCCTGAGGCCCTCCACTTT
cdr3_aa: CASSIGTAPEALHF

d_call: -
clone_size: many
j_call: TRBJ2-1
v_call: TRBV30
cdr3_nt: TGTGCCTGGAGTGTTCCCAATGAGCAGTTCTTC
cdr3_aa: CAWSVPNEQFF

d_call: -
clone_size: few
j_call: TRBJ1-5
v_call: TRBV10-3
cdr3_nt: TGTGCCATCAGTGAGTCCTACGGCCCCAATCAGCCCCAGCATTTT
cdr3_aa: CAISESYGPNQPQHF

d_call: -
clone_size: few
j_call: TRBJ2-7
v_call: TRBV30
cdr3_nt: TGTGCCTGGAGTGTGCGGCTTGAGCAGTACTTC
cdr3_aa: CAWSVRLEQYF

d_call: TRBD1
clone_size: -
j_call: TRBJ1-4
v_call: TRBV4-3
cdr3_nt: TGCGCCAGCAGCCAAGCGACAGGGCTTAATGAAAAACTGTTTTTT
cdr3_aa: CASSQATGLNEKLFF

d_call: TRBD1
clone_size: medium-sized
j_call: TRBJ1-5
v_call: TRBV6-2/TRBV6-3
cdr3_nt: TGTGCCAGCAGAAAACAGGGGGCCGGGAGCAATCAGCCCCAGCATTTT
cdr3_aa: CASRKQGAGSNQPQHF

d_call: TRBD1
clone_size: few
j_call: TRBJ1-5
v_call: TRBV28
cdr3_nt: TGTGCCAGCAGTTTCATGGACAGGGGATCGAGACAGCCCCAGCATTTT
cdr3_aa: CASSFMDRGSRQPQHF

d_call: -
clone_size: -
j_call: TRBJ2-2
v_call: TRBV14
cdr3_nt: TGTGCCAGCAGCCGTCGGCTACCGAACACCGGGGAGCTGTTTTTT
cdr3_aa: CASSRRLPNTGELFF

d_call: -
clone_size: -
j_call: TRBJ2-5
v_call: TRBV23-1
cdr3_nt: TGCGCCAGCAGTCCTAAGCGGGACAGGCAACAAGAGACCCAGTACTTC
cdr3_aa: CASSPKRDRQQETQYF

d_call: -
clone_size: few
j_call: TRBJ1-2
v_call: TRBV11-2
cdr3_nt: TGTGCCAGCAGCCACAGGACTAACTATGGCTACACCTTC
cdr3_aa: CASSHRTNYGYTF

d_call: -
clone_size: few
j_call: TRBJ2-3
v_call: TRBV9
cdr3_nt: TGTGCCAGCAGCGCCCGGGCGTGGGGCCCAGATACGCAGTATTTT
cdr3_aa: CASSARAWGPDTQYF

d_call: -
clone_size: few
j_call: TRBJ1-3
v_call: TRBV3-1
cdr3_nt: TGTGCCAGCAGCCCATTCAATTCACTCGGAGAAGGAAACACCATATATTTT
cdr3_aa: CASSPFNSLGEGNTIYF

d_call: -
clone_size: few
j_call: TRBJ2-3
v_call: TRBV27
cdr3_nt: TGTGCCAGCAGTTCCATGGGCTCAGATACGCAGTATTTT
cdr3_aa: CASSSMGSDTQYF

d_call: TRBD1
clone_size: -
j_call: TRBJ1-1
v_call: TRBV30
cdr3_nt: TGTGCCTGGAGTACAGGGGGGAACACTGAAGCTTTCTTT
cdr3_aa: CAWSTGGNTEAFF

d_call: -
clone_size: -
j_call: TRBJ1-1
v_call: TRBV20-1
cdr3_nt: TGCAGTGCGCAAGGGACACCTGTTGAAACTGAAGCTTTCTTT
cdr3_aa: CSAQGTPVETEAFF

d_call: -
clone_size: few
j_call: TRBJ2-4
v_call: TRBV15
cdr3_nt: TGTGCCACCAGCACTAAGGCCAAAAACATTCAGTACTTC
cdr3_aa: CATSTKAKNIQYF

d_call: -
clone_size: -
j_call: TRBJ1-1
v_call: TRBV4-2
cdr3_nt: TGTGCCAGCAGCCAAGAGGGGGCGAGGACTGAAGCTTTCTTT
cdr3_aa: CASSQEGARTEAFF

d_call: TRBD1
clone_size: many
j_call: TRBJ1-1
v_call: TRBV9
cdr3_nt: TGTGCCAGCAGCGGGACAGGGGGCGTCGACACTGAAGCTTTCTTT
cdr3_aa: CASSGTGGVDTEAFF

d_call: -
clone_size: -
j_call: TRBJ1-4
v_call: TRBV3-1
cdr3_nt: TGTGCCAGCAGCCGACACCGGGGAAATGAAAAACTGTTTTTT
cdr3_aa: CASSRHRGNEKLFF

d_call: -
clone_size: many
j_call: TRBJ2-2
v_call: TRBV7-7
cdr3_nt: TGTGCCAGCAGCCTTTCCAGGAGTATCACCGGGGAGCTGTTTTTT
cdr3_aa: CASSLSRSITGELFF

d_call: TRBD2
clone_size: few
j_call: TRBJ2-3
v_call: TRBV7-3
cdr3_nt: TGTGCCAGCAGCTTAGAGTCGAGCGGGAGCGCTACGCAGTATTTT
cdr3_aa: CASSLESSGSATQYF

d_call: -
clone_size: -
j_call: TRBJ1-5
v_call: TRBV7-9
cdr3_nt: TGTGCCAGCAGCTCTTTGGGCAGTGATCAGCCCCAGCATTTT
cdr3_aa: CASSSLGSDQPQHF

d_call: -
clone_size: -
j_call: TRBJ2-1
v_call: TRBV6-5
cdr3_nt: TGTGCCAGCAGTTACTCGAAGGTGCGGGATCGCAATGAGCAGTTCTTC
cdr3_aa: CASSYSKVRDRNEQFF

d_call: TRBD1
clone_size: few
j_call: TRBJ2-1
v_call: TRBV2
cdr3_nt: TGTGCCAGCAGTACCGACAGGGGCATTGAGCAGTTCTTC
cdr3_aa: CASSTDRGIEQFF

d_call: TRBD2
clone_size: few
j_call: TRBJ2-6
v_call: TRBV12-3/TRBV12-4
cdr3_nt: TGTGCCAGCAGTTTAGGGTGGGGCGGGGGAGCGCCTTCGACTGGGGCCAACGTCCTGACTTTC
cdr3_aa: CASSLGWGGGAPSTGANVLTF

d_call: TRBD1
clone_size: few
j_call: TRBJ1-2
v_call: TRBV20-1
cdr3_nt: TGCAGTGCCCCGACAGGGAGCTATGGCTACACCTTC
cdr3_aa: CSAPTGSYGYTF

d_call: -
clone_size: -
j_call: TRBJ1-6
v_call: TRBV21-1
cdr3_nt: TGTGCCAGCCGACAGGTCTATAATTCACCCCTCCACTTT
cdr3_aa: CASRQVYNSPLHF

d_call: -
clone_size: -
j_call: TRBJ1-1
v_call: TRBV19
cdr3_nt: TGTGCCAGTAAATTGAGGGGGGTGAACACTGAAGCTTTCTTT
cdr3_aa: CASKLRGVNTEAFF

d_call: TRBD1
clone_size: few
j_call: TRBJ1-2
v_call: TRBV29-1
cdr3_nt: TGCAGCGCTTTTCCGGGACAGGGACCCAACTATGGCTACACCTTC
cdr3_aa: CSAFPGQGPNYGYTF

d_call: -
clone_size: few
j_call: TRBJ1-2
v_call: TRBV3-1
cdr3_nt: TGTGCCAGCAGCCGGACAGAAGCTGGCTACACCTTC
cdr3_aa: CASSRTEAGYTF